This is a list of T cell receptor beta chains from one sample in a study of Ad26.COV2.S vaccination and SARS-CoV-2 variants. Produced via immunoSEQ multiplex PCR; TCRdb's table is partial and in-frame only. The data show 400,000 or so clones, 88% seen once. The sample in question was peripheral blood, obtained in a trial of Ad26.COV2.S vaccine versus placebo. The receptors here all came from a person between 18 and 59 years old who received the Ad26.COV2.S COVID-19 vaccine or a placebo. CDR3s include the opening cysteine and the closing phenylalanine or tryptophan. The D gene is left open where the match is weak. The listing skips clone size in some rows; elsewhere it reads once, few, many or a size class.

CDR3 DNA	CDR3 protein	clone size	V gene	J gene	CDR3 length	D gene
TGTGCCACCAGCCCCGGGACAGCCTATGGCTACACCTTC	CATSPGTAYGYTF	.	TRBV15	TRBJ1-2	13	TRBD1
TGTGCCAGCAGCAACGGACAGGGAGGCACTGAAGCTTTCTTT	CASSNGQGGTEAFF	once	TRBV7-8	TRBJ1-1	14	TRBD1
TGTGCCTGGGAAAAGGGACTACTAAATGAGCAGTTCTTC	CAWEKGLLNEQFF	.	TRBV30	TRBJ2-1	13	TRBD2
TGCAGCGTCGAAATGGGTGTGACAGGGAGTAGCTCCTACGAGCAGTACTTC	CSVEMGVTGSSSYEQYF	.	TRBV29-1	TRBJ2-7	17	TRBD1
TGTGCCAGCGGACAACAAGAGACCCAGTACTTC	CASGQQETQYF	.	TRBV5-4	TRBJ2-5	11	.
TGTGCCAGCAGTCCGCGGGGGGGCCTTTACAATGAGCAGTTCTTC	CASSPRGGLYNEQFF	.	TRBV27	TRBJ2-1	15	TRBD2
TGTGCCAGCAGCTTAGTCTACAATGAGCAGTTCTTC	CASSLVYNEQFF	.	TRBV7-9	TRBJ2-1	12	.
TGTGCCAGCAGCCCAAGATACAGGGTCAGCTCCTACGAGCAGTACTTC	CASSPRYRVSSYEQYF	.	TRBV7-6	TRBJ2-7	16	.
TGTGCCAGCAGTTACTCGGACCGATCCTCTGGAAACACCATATATTTT	CASSYSDRSSGNTIYF	.	TRBV6-6	TRBJ1-3	16	.
TGTGCCAGCAGTGAAGGATACCAGGGATGGAGCAATCAGCCCCAGCATTTT	CASSEGYQGWSNQPQHF	.	TRBV6-1	TRBJ1-5	17	.
TGTGCCAGCAGTGCCGCGGGGCCGGAAAAACTGTTTTTT	CASSAAGPEKLFF	.	TRBV9	TRBJ1-4	13	.
TGTGCCAGCAGTTACATCCGCCGGGGGAACGAGCAGTACTTC	CASSYIRRGNEQYF	once	TRBV6-9	TRBJ2-7	14	.
TGTGCCAGCTCACCAGGTCCGACTAGCGGGGGGACGATGGGGTTCTTC	CASSPGPTSGGTMGFF	.	TRBV18	TRBJ2-1	16	TRBD2
TGTGCCAGCAGTTCGCGGGCGCTGAACTCGGGCTACACCTTC	CASSSRALNSGYTF	.	TRBV2	TRBJ1-2	14	.
TGCGCCAGCAGCAATAGCGGGGGCGAGACCCAGTACTTC	CASSNSGGETQYF	.	TRBV5-1	TRBJ2-5	13	TRBD2
TGCGCCAGCAGCTTGTCAGCTAGCGACACAGATACGCAGTATTTT	CASSLSASDTDTQYF	.	TRBV5-1	TRBJ2-3	15	.
TGCAGTGCTAGTAGGCAGGACCTCACAGATACGCAGTATTTT	CSASRQDLTDTQYF	.	TRBV20-1	TRBJ2-3	14	.
TGTGCCAGCAGCTTGCGAGGATATAGCAATCAGCCCCAGCATTTT	CASSLRGYSNQPQHF	.	TRBV5-6	TRBJ1-5	15	.
TGTGCCAGCACCACAGGCTCCTATGGCTACACCTTC	CASTTGSYGYTF	once	TRBV12-3/TRBV12-4	TRBJ1-2	12	.
TGTGCCTCCGGGGAGTACAATGAGCAGTTCTTC	CASGEYNEQFF	.	TRBV19	TRBJ2-1	11	.
TGTGCCAGCAGCTTGAACGCGGGCTCTACTGGTAAGCAGTTCTTC	CASSLNAGSTGKQFF	.	TRBV7-2	TRBJ2-1	15	.
TGTGCCATCAGAGGGACGCAAGAGACCCAGTACTTC	CAIRGTQETQYF	few	TRBV10-3	TRBJ2-5	12	.
TGTGCCAGCAGTTACCTTCGACTAGCGCAAGAGACCCAGTACTTC	CASSYLRLAQETQYF	.	TRBV6-2/TRBV6-3	TRBJ2-5	15	TRBD2
TGTGCCAGCAGAGTACGTCCGGGACAGGGATTGCATGGCTACACCTTC	CASRVRPGQGLHGYTF	.	TRBV9	TRBJ1-2	16	TRBD1
TGTGCCAGCAGCAAGGAGGGGGGGAATATGGAGACCCAGTACTTC	CASSKEGGNMETQYF	.	TRBV6-5	TRBJ2-5	15	.
TGTGCCAGCAGCTTGGTATCCCACTCCTACAATGAGCAGTTCTTC	CASSLVSHSYNEQFF	.	TRBV5-6	TRBJ2-1	15	.
TGTGCCAGCAGTTGGGGACAGGGCCATAATGAAAAACTGTTTTTT	CASSWGQGHNEKLFF	.	TRBV27	TRBJ1-4	15	TRBD1
TGTGCTAGTGGTCCCGGACTAGCGGGGGGGACCAATGAGCAGTTCTTC	CASGPGLAGGTNEQFF	once	TRBV12-5	TRBJ2-1	16	TRBD2
TGTGCCAGCAGCTTAGGGTTCCCCCCTCACACAGATACGCAGTATTTT	CASSLGFPPHTDTQYF	few	TRBV13	TRBJ2-3	16	.
TGTGCCAGCTCTCCCACAGGAATGGGTGATGCCGGGGAGCTGTTTTTT	CASSPTGMGDAGELFF	.	TRBV18	TRBJ2-2	16	.
TGTGCCAGTAGTCCCCGGGACAGGGGGACTCGAGGAAACACCATATATTTT	CASSPRDRGTRGNTIYF	.	TRBV19	TRBJ1-3	17	TRBD1
TGTGCCAGCAGCTTAGGCAGCCACACTGAAGCTTTCTTT	CASSLGSHTEAFF	.	TRBV5-5	TRBJ1-1	13	.
TGTGCCAGCAGCCCTGGGACTAGCGGTACAGATACGCAGTATTTT	CASSPGTSGTDTQYF	.	TRBV4-2	TRBJ2-3	15	TRBD2
TGCAGCGTTCGTCCGGGCAACTATGGCTACACCTTC	CSVRPGNYGYTF	.	TRBV29-1	TRBJ1-2	12	.
TGTGCCAGCAGCACCCGGACCTTCTATGGCTACACCTTC	CASSTRTFYGYTF	few	TRBV7-8	TRBJ1-2	13	.
TGTGCCAGCAGTTACCGACAGGGTAGCAATCAGCCCCAGCATTTT	CASSYRQGSNQPQHF	.	TRBV6-5	TRBJ1-5	15	TRBD1
TGTGCCAGCAGTTACAAATCAACAGGGGGAACTGAAGCTTTCTTT	CASSYKSTGGTEAFF	.	TRBV6-5	TRBJ1-1	15	TRBD1
TGCGCCAGCAGCTTGTGGATAGGGGGACAATACAATGAGCAGTTCTTC	CASSLWIGGQYNEQFF	.	TRBV5-1	TRBJ2-1	16	.
TGTGCCAGCAGCCACACGGACAGGGGGTTTGGCTACACCTTC	CASSHTDRGFGYTF	.	TRBV3-1/TRBV3-2	TRBJ1-2	14	TRBD1
TGTGCCAGCAGCTTGGGACTAGCGGCTATTCAAGAGACCCAGTACTTC	CASSLGLAAIQETQYF	.	TRBV5-6	TRBJ2-5	16	TRBD2
TGTGCCAGCAGTTATATTCAGGGGGGCTATGGCTACACCTTC	CASSYIQGGYGYTF	once	TRBV6-6	TRBJ1-2	14	TRBD1
TGTGCCAGCAGTTACACCCCAGGGCTGGGTCAGCCCCAGCATTTT	CASSYTPGLGQPQHF	.	TRBV6-5	TRBJ1-5	15	.
TGTGCCAGCTCGCGAGAGGGACAGGGGTACGAGCAGTACTTC	CASSREGQGYEQYF	.	TRBV18	TRBJ2-7	14	TRBD1
TGTGCCAGCAGTTCCCTCGATGGTCCAAATACGCAGTATTTT	CASSSLDGPNTQYF	.	TRBV6-6	TRBJ2-3	14	.
TGTGCCAGCAGCATACAGACGGGGGCGCGGGAAAAACTGTTTTTT	CASSIQTGAREKLFF	.	TRBV7-9	TRBJ1-4	15	.
TGTGCCAGCAGTGGGCGGCGGCGCCTGGGAGAAAAACTGTTTTTT	CASSGRRRLGEKLFF	.	TRBV7-9	TRBJ1-4	15	.
TGTGCCAGCATGGGGGACTTGAACACTGAAGCTTTCTTT	CASMGDLNTEAFF	.	TRBV2	TRBJ1-1	13	.
TGTGCCAGTAGTTCCCAGCGGGGGGGCGGCAATGAGCAGTTCTTC	CASSSQRGGGNEQFF	.	TRBV19	TRBJ2-1	15	TRBD2
TGTGCCTACGGACAGCTTAATGAAAAACTGTTTTTT	CAYGQLNEKLFF	.	TRBV30	TRBJ1-4	12	.